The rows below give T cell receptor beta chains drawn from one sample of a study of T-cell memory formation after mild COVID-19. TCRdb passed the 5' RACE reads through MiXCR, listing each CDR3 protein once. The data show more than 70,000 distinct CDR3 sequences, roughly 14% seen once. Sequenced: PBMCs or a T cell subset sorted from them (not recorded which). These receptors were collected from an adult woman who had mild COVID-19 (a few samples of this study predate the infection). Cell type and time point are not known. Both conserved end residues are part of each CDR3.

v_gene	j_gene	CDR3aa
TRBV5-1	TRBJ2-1	CASSLSEQGIDEQFF
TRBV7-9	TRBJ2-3	CASTDRGSPADTQYF
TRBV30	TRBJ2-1	CAWSRPGEANEQFF
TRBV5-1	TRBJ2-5	CASSFSGKGETQYF
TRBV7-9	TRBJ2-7	CASSLVMAYEQYF
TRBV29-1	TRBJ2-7	CSVLRQDYEQYF
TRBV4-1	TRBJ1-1	CASSQVQGGGTEAFF
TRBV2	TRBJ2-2	CASTTSGAGGELFF
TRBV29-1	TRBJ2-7	CSVEEGQGGDEQYF
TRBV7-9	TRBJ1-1	CASSTSGTEAFF
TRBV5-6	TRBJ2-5	CASSLWGDGKETQYF
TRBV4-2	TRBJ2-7	CASSQDRSGRASYEQYF
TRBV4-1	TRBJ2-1	CASSPEVAAYNEQFF
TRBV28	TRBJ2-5	CASSHDRTSSQETQYF
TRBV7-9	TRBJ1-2	CASSLGATGIPYGYTF
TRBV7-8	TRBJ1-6	CASSQRGHTNSYNSPLHF
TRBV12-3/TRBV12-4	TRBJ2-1	CASSPLAGVSDEQFF